Listed here are 17 T cell receptor beta chains from one sample, sequenced in a study of blood T cell repertoires in COVID-19. Only in-frame clones appear in the TCRdb table, and some are missing; sequencing was by immunoSEQ multiplex PCR. The table includes 20,000 or so clones, 75% to 90% detected once. The sequenced sample was peripheral blood. The receptor set was obtained from a human donor with acute or convalescent COVID-19. The donor label of this sample is uncertain.

This clone was found a few times. V is TRBV27 and J is TRBJ2-7, with 13 bases fitting TRBD2. V was clipped by 6 bases and J by 1 base; unmatched bases: 0. This CDR3 is built from 14 residues. CDR1 MNHEY and CDR2 SMNVEV come from the germline V gene (reference sequence). This CDR3 reads CASRGLAGSYEQYF. The CDR3 coding sequence is TGTGCCAGCAGGGGACTAGCGGGATCCTACGAGCAGTACTTC.

The chain links TRBV25-1 to TRBJ1-3, with TRBD1 as a possible D gene (5 bases). The CDR3 runs 15 residues. V dropped 2 bases and J dropped 3 bases, with 11 bases sitting between them. Looked up from germline, CDR1 is MGHDK and CDR2 is SYGVNS. For the CDR3, the DNA is TGTGCCAGCAGTGAACAGGGTCAGGGTGGAAACACCATATATTTT. Its protein is CASSEQGQGGNTIYF.

The chain uses TRBV9 and TRBJ1-4; D is unresolved. The CDR3 has 15 amino acids. Germline V gene lookup returns CDR1 SGDLS and CDR2 YYNGEE. The V end lost 3 bases, the J end lost 0 bases, and 9 bases lay between the germline ends. CDR3 coding DNA: TGTGCCAGCAGCGCTAGAGAAACAACTAATGAAAAACTGTTTTTT. This translates into CASSARETTNEKLFF.

The gene calls are TRBV5-8 and TRBJ1-3; D may be TRBD1 (6 bases). Germline-derived CDR1 and CDR2 are SGHTS and YDEGEE. This CDR3 is built from 15 residues. V was clipped by 2 bases and J by 4 bases, with 13 bases between them. As DNA, the CDR3 is TGTGCCAGCAGCTTCGGACGGGGGGGCGGAAACACCATATATTTT. Its protein product is CASSFGRGGGNTIYF. The whole variable domain, filled in from reference TRBV5-8 and TRBJ1-3, reads EAGVTQSPTHLIKTRGQQATLRCSPISGHTSVYWYQQALGLGLQFLLWYDEGEERNRGNFPPRFSGRQFPNYSSELNVNALELEDSALYLCASSFGRGGGNTIYFGEGSWLTVV.

The rearrangement links TRBV6-2 or TRBV6-3 to TRBJ2-7; 10 bases line up with TRBD2. V lost 0 bases, J lost 2 bases, and 7 bases stayed unmatched. The germline V gene has CDR1 MNHEY and CDR2 SVGEGT. The CDR3 spans 17 residues. The CDR3 nucleotides read TGTGCCAGCAGTTACTCGAGTCTAGCGGGGGAAACCTACGAGCAGTACTTC. Protein product: CASSYSSLAGETYEQYF.

The chain combines TRBV11-1 with TRBJ1-5; D unresolved. Germline CDR1 and CDR2: SGHAT and FQDESV (reference sequence). The CDR3 spans 15 residues. V lost 6 bases and J 4 bases, leaving 16 bases between the germline ends. CDR3 amino acids: CASRYTVYLNQPQHF. CDR3 in DNA: TGTGCCAGCAGGTATACAGTGTACTTGAATCAGCCCCAGCATTTT.

The CDR3: CASRNVGTGHYEQYF. CDR3 sequence (DNA): TGTGCCAGCAGGAATGTCGGGACAGGGCATTACGAGCAGTACTTC. This chain joins TRBV6-5 and TRBJ2-7; 9 bases match TRBD1. The CDR3 runs 15 residues. Germline CDR1 reads MNHEY; CDR2 reads SVGAGI. J gave up 4 bases and V 6 bases, and 10 bases lay outside the gene matches.

The rearrangement uses TRBV6-5 and TRBJ1-2; the D is unclear. With 7 bases removed from V and 4 bases from J, the gap between germline ends came to 13 bases. The CDR3 has 13 amino acids. Germline V gene data show CDR1 as MNHEY and CDR2 as SVGAGI. CDR3 nucleotide sequence: TGTGCCAGCATTTGGGCTGCGGGCTATGGCTACACCTTC. Amino acids: CASIWAAGYGYTF.

The genes are TRBV2 and TRBJ2-3, with D possibly TRBD1 on 6 matching bases. The germline gives CDR1 SNHLY, CDR2 FYNNEI. V lost 2 bases, J lost 5 bases, and 11 bases lay in between. CDR3 size: 14 residues. This chain's CDR3 is CASSETGIGDTQYF. The CDR3 nucleotides are TGTGCCAGCAGTGAAACAGGGATTGGAGATACGCAGTATTTT.

V usage is TRBV6-6 and J usage is TRBJ2-1, with D tentatively TRBD2 (7 bases). V was trimmed by 7 bases and J by 6 bases, leaving 19 bases between them. The CDR3 sequence is 15 residues long. Germline-derived CDR1 and CDR2 are MNHNY and SVGAGI (reference sequence). CDR3 sequence (DNA): TGTGCCAGCAATAGGGTAGGGGGAGGGCCCAATGAGCAGTTCTTC. This codes for CASNRVGGGPNEQFF.

The rearrangement uses TRBV5-1 and TRBJ2-7; 14 bases fit TRBD2. The CDR3 length is 16 residues. Losses at the gene ends were 4 bases for V and 0 bases for J; bases not matched to a gene: 3. Germline CDR1 is SGHRS and CDR2 is YFSETQ. CDR3 coding DNA: TGCGCCAGCAGCGTGACTAGCGGGAGGGCCTCCTACGAGCAGTACTTC. Translating gives CASSVTSGRASYEQYF.

This clone was seen a few times. J is TRBJ2-5 and V is TRBV29-1; D possibly corresponds to TRBD1 (5 bases). The CDR3 spans 12 residues. The V end was cut by 7 bases, the J end by 5 bases, with 14 bases between. Per the germline V gene, CDR1 is SQVTM and CDR2 is ANQGSEA. DNA of the CDR3: TGCAGCGGACAACAGGTGGCGGAGACCCAGTACTTC. It is translated as CSGQQVAETQYF. Full variable domain (outside the CDR3, taken from reference TRBV29-1 and TRBJ2-5): SAVISQKPSRDICQRGTSLTIQCQVDSQVTMMFWYRQQPGQSLTLIATANQGSEATYESGFVIDKFPISRPNLTFSTLTVSNMSPEDSSIYLCSGQQVAETQYFGPGTRLLVL.

A few counts support this clone. V is TRBV29-1 and J is TRBJ1-2, with 7 bases lining up with TRBD1. After removal of 6 bases from V and 4 bases from J, the junction contained 8 bases not matched to a gene. The CDR3 contains 13 residues. CDR1 is SQVTM, CDR2 ANQGSEA, per germline. Written as DNA, the CDR3 is TGCAGCGTGGGTACAGGGGAACTCTATGGCTACACCTTC. Encoded protein: CSVGTGELYGYTF.

V gene TRBV7-9 combines with J gene TRBJ1-1; D is undetermined. V lost 2 bases and J 6 bases, leaving 10 bases between the germline ends. The CDR3 contains 13 residues. The germline V gene has CDR1 SEHNR and CDR2 FQNEAQ (reference sequence). The CDR3 loop reads CASSLSGFSEAFF. CDR3 bases: TGTGCCAGCAGCTTAAGCGGTTTCTCTGAAGCTTTCTTT.

The chain links TRBV9 to TRBJ1-1; TRBD1 aligns across 8 bases. V was pared by 2 bases and J by 3 bases, with 3 bases of the junction left unmatched. The CDR3 is 14 amino acids. Germline V CDR1 and CDR2: SGDLS, YYNGEE. CDR3 DNA sequence: TGTGCCAGCAGCGTTACAGGGGGGGACACTGAAGCTTTCTTT. Protein: CASSVTGGDTEAFF.

The chain uses TRBV4-1 and TRBJ1-5, with D possibly TRBD1 on 6 matching bases. The V gene lost 0 bases and the J gene lost 1 base, with 16 bases spanning the gap. Per germline, CDR1 MGHRA and CDR2 YSYEKL. This CDR3 spans 18 amino acids. The CDR3 nucleotides are TGCGCCAGCAGCCAAGATTGGGACACTGACGGGAGCAATCAGCCCCAGCATTTT. Its translation is CASSQDWDTDGSNQPQHF.

The chain uses TRBV19 and TRBJ1-5, with 7 bases that match TRBD1. Germline trimming cut 4 bases from V and 1 base from J; bases unmatched to any gene: 10. The germline V gene has CDR1 LNHDA and CDR2 SQIVND (reference sequence). This CDR3 region has 17 residues. The CDR3 here is CASSTRQGGVSNQPQHF. CDR3 nucleotide sequence: TGTGCCAGTAGTACGCGACAGGGTGGGGTAAGCAATCAGCCCCAGCATTTT.